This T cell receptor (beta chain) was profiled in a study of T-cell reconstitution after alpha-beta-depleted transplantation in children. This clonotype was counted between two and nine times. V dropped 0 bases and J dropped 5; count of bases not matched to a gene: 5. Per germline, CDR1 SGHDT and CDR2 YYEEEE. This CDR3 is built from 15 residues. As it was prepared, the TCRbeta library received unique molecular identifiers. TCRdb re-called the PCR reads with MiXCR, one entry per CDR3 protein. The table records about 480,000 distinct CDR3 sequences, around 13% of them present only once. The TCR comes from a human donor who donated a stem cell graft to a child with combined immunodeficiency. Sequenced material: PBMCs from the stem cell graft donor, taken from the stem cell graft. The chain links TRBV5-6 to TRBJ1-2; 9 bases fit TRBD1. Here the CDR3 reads CASSLAGTGQYGYTF. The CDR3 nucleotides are TGTGCCAGCAGCTTGGCTGGGACAGGGCAGTATGGCTACACCTTC. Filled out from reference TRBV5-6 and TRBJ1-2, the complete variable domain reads DAGVTQSPTHLIKTRGQQVTLRCSPKSGHDTVSWYQQALGQGPQFIFQYYEEEERQRGNFPDRFSGHQFPNYSSELNVNALLLGDSALYLCASSLAGTGQYGYTFGSGTRLTVV.